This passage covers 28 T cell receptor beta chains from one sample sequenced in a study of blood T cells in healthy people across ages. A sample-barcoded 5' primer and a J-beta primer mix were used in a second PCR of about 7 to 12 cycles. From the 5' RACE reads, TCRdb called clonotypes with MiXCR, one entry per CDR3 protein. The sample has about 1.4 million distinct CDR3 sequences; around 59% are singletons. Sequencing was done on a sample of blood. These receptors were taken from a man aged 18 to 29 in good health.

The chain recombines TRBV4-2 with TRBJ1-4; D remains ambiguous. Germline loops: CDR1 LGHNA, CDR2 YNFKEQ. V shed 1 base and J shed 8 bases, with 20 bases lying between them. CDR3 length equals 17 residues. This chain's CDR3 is CASSQVYPRESGEKLFF. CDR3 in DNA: TGTGCCAGCAGCCAAGTATATCCCCGGGAAAGCGGGGAAAAACTGTTTTTT.

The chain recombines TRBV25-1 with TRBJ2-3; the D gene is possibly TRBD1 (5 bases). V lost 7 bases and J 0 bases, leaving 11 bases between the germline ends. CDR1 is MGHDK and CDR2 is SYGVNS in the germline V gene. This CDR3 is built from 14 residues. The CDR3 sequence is CASTQKGSTDTQYF. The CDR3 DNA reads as TGTGCCAGCACGCAGAAGGGGAGCACAGATACGCAGTATTTT.

This chain's CDR3 is CSAQKGRRYEQYF. In DNA form, the CDR3 reads TGCAGTGCACAAAAGGGGCGCAGGTACGAGCAGTACTTC. The chain recombines TRBV20-1 with TRBJ2-7; D is possibly TRBD1 (5 bases). CDR1 and CDR2 (germline): DFQATT, SNEGSKA (reference sequence). Trimming stripped 6 bases from V and 4 bases from J, with 16 bases between. The CDR3 loop spans 13 amino acids.

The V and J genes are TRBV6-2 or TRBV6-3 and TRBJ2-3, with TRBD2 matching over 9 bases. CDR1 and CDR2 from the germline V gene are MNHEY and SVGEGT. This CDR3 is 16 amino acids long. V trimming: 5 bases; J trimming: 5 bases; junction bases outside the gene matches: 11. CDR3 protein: CASSAWSAGGGDTQYF. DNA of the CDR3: TGTGCCAGCAGTGCGTGGTCAGCGGGGGGAGGAGATACGCAGTATTTT.

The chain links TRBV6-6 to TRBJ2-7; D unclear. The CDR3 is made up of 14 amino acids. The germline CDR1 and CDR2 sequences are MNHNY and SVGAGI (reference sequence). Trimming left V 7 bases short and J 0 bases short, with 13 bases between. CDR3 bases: TGTGCCAGCAAAGGGTTTAGGAGCTCCTACGAGCAGTACTTC. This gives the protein CASKGFRSSYEQYF.

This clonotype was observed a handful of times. The CDR3 sequence is CASSPSGRSYTF. The CDR3 bases are TGTGCCAGCAGCCCGTCAGGGAGGAGCTACACCTTC. This sequence joins TRBV14 and TRBJ1-2; D possibly corresponds to TRBD1 (5 bases). CDR1 is SGHDN and CDR2 is FVKESK in the germline V gene. The length of the CDR3 is 12 residues. V gave up 4 bases and J gave up 9 bases, with 12 bases separating them. The whole variable domain, remainder taken from reference TRBV14 and TRBJ1-2, is EAGVTQFPSHSVIEKGQTVTLRCDPISGHDNLYWYRRVMGKEIKFLLHFVKESKQDESGMPNNRFLAERTGGTYSTLKVQPAELEDSGVYFCASSPSGRSYTFGSGTRLTVV.

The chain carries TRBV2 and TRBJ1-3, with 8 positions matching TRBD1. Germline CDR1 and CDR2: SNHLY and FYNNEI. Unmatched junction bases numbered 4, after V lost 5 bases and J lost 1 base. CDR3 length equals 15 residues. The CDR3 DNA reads TGTGCCAGCAGTAATCAGGGGGCGTCTGGAAACACCATATATTTT. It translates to CASSNQGASGNTIYF.

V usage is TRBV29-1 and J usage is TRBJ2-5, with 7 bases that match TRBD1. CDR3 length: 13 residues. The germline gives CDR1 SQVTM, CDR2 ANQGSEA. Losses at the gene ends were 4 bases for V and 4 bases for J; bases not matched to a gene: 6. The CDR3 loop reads CSVVTGTVETQYF. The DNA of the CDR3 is TGCAGCGTTGTAACGGGGACAGTAGAGACCCAGTACTTC.

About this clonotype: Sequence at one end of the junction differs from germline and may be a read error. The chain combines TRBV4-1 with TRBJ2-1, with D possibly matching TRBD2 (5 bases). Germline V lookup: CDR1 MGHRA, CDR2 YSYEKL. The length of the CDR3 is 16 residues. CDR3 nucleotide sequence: TGCGCCAGCACCCGGACTGACTCGAGCTCCTACTATGAGCAGTTCTTC. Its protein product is CASTRTDSSSYYEQFF.

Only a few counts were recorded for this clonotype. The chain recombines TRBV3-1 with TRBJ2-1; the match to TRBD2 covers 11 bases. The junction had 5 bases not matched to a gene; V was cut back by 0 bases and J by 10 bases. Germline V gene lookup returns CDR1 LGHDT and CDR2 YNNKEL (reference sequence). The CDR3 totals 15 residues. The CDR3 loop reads CASSQDSGRAREQFF. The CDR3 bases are TGTGCCAGCAGCCAAGATAGCGGGAGGGCCAGGGAGCAGTTCTTC.

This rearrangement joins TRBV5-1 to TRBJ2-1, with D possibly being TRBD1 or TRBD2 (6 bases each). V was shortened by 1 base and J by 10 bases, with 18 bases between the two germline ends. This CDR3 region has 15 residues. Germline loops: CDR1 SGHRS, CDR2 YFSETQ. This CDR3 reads CASSLSRGGMGEQFF. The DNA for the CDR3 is TGCGCCAGCAGCTTGAGCAGGGGCGGGATGGGCGAGCAGTTCTTC.

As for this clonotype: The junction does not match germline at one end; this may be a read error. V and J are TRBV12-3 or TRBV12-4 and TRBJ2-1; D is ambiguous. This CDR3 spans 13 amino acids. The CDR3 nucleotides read TGTGCCAGCAAAACGGACCGCGGAGATGAGCCGTTCTTC. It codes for CASKTDRGDEPFF.

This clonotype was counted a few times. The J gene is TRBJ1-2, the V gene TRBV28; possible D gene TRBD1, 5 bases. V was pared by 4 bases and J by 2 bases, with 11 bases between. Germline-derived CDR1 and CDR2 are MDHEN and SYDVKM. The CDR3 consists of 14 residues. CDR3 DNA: TGTGCCAGCAGTTCCGGCAGGGTAAACTATGGCTACACCTTC. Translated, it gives CASSSGRVNYGYTF.

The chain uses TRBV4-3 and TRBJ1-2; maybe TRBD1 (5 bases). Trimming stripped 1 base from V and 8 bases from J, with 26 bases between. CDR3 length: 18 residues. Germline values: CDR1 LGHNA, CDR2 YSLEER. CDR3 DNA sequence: TGCGCCAGCAGCCAAGTGTCAGGTCGGGGAGGGGCTTCCGTGGGCTACACCTTC. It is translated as CASSQVSGRGGASVGYTF.

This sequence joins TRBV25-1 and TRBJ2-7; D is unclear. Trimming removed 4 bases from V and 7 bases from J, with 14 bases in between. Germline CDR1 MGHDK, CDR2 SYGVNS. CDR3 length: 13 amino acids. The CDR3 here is CASSALSRSEQYF. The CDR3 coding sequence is TGTGCCAGCAGTGCCCTAAGCCGGAGTGAGCAGTACTTC.

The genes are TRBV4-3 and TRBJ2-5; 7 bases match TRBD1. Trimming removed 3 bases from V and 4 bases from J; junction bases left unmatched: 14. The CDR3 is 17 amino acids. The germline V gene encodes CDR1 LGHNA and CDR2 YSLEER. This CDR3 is CASSQSDRDSWGETQYF. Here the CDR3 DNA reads TGCGCCAGCAGCCAGTCCGACCGGGACAGCTGGGGAGAGACCCAGTACTTC.

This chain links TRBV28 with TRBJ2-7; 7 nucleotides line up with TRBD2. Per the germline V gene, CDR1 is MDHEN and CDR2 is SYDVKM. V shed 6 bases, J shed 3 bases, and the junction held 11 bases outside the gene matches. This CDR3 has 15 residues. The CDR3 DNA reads TGTGCCAGCAGCCCCCCGCGGGAGACCGACTACGAGCAGTACTTC. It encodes CASSPPRETDYEQYF.

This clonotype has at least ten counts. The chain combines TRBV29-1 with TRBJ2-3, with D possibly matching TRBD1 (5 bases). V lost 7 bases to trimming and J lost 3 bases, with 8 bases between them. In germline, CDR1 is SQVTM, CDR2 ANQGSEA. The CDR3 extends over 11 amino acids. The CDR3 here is CSADSTDTQYF. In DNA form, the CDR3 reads TGCAGCGCCGACAGTACAGATACGCAGTATTTT.

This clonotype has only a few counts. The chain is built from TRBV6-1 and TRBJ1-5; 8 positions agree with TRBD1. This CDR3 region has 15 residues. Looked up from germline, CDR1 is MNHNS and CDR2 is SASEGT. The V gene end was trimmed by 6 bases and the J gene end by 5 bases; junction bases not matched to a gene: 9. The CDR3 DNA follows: TGTGCCAGCAGGGACGGACAGGGCCGAGATCAGCCCCAGCATTTT. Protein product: CASRDGQGRDQPQHF.

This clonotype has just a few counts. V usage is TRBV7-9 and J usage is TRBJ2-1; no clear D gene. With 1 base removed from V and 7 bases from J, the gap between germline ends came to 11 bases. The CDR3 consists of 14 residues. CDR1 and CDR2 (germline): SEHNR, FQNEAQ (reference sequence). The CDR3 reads CASSLGEYWNEQFF. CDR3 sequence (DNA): TGTGCCAGCAGCTTAGGAGAGTATTGGAATGAGCAGTTCTTC.

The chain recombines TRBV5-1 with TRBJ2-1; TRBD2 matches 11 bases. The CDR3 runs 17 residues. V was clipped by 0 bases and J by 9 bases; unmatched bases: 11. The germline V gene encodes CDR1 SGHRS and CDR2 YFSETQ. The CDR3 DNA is TGCGCCAGCAGCTTGGTCGGTGTAGCGGGAGGGCCAGGTGAGCAGTTCTTC. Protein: CASSLVGVAGGPGEQFF.

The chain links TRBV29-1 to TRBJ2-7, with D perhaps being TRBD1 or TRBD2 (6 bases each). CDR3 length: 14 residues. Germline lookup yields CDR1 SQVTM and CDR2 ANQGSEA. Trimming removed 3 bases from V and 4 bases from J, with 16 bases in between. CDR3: CSVEARGQRYEQYF. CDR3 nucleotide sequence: TGCAGCGTTGAGGCCCGGGGGCAGCGGTACGAGCAGTACTTC.

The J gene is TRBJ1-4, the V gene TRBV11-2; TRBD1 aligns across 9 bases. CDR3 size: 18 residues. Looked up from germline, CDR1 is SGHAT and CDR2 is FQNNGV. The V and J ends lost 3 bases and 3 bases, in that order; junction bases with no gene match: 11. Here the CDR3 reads CASSFPIEQGASNEKLFF. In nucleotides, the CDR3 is TGTGCCAGCAGCTTCCCGATAGAACAGGGGGCGTCTAATGAAAAACTGTTTTTT.

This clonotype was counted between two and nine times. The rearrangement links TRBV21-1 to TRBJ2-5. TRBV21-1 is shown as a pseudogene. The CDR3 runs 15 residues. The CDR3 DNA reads TGTGCCAGCAGCAAAGATGGCGACCTACAAGAGACCCAGTACTTC. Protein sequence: CASSKDGDLQETQYF.

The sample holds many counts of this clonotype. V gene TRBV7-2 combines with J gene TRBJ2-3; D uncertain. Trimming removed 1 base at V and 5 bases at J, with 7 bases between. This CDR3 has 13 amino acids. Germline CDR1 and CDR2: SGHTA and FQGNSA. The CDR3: CASSLVGGDTQYF. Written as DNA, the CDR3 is TGTGCCAGCAGCTTAGTAGGCGGAGATACGCAGTATTTT.

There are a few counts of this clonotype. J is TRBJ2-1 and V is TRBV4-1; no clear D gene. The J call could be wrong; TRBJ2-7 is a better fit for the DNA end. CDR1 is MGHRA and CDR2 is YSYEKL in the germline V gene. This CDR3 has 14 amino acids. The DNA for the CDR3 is TGCGCCAGCAGCCGACAACCGACCCTTCGAGAGCAGTACTTC. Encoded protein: CASSRQPTLREQYF.

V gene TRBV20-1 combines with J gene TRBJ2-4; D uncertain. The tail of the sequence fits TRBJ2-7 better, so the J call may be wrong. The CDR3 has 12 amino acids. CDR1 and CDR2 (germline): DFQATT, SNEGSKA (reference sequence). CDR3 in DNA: TGCAGTGCTAGATGGGGTTACTACGAGCAGTACTTC. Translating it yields CSARWGYYEQYF.

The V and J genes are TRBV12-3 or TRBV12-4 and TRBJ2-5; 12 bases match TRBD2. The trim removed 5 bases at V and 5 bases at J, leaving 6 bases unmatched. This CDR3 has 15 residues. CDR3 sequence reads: CASSRTSGIVETQYF. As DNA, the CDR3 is TGTGCCAGCAGTCGGACTAGCGGGATCGTTGAGACCCAGTACTTC.